This T cell receptor (beta chain) was captured in a study of T cell responses to AZD1222 COVID-19 vaccine. TCRdb's copy holds only in-frame clones and misses some; the assay was immunoSEQ multiplex PCR. The sample yields 150,000 to 200,000 clones, about 90% seen once. Germline assignment: CDR1 MGHRA and CDR2 YSYEKL. This CDR3 comprises 17 residues. V shed 6 bases and J 3 bases; nucleotides not matched to a gene: 14. Findings and caveats of the study: Possibly, clonal diversity was underestimated; donors were largely white British and included more females. Recipients of AZD1222 seropositive at baseline numbered only 5 or 6. Within unmutated variant regions lay the reported targets of nearly half of spike-specific TCRs. All repertoire sampling was performed exclusively after the peak T cell response.

Worth noting for this clone: Its matching antigen is unknown.

The sample here was peripheral blood, taken 28 days after the second AZD1222 dose. The sequence came from an adult who received the AZD1222 COVID-19 vaccine. V is TRBV4-1 and J is TRBJ2-7; 10 bases map to TRBD1. For the CDR3, the DNA is TGCGCCAGCAGTCCCTCAGGACAGGGGGGCAATTTCTACGAGCAGTACTTC. It translates to CASSPSGQGGNFYEQYF.